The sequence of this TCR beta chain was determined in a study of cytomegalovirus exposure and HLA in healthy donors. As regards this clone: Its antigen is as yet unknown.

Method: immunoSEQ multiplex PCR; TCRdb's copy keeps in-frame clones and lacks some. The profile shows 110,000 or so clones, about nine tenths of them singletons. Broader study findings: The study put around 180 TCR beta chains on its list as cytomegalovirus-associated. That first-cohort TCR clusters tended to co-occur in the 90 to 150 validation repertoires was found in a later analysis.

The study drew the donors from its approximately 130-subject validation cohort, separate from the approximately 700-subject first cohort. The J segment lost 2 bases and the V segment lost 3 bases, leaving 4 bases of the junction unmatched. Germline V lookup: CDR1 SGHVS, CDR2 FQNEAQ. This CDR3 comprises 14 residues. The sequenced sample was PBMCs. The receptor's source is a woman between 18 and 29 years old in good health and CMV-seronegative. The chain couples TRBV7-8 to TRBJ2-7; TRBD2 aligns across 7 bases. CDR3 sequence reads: CASSLTSRTYEQYF. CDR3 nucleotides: TGTGCCAGCAGCTTGACTAGCAGGACCTACGAGCAGTACTTC.